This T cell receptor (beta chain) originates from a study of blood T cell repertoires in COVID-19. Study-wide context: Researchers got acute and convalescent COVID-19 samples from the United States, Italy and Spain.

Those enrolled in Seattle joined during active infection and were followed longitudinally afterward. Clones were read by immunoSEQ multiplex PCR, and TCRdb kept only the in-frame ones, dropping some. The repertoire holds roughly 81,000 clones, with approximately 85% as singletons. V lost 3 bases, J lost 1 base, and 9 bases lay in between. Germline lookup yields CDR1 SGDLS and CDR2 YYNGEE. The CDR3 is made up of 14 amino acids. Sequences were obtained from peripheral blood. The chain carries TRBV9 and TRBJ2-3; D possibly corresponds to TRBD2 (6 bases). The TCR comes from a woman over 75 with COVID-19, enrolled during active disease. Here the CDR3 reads CASSAERGTDTQYF. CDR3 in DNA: TGTGCCAGCAGCGCGGAGCGGGGCACAGATACGCAGTATTTT.